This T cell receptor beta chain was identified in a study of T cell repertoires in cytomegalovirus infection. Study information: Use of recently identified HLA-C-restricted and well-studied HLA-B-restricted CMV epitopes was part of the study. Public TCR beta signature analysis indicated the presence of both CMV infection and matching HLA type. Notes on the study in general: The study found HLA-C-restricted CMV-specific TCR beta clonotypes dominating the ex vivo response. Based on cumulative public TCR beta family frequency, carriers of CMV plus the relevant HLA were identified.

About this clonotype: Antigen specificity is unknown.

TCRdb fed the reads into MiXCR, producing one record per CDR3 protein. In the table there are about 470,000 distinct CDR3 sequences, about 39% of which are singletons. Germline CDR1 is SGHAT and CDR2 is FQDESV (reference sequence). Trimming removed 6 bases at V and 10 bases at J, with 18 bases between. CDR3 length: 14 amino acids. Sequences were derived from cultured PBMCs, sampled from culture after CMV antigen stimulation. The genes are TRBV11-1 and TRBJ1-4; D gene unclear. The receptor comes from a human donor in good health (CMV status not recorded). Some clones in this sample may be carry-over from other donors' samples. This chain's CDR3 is CASSNGPRAGKLFF. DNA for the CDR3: TGTGCCAGCAGTAATGGACCGCGAGCGGGAAAACTGTTTTTT.